The clone carrying this T cell receptor beta chain was picked up a small number of times. There are 15 residues in the CDR3. Germline CDR1 and CDR2: ENHRY and SYGVKD. V lost 3 bases and J lost 4; bases outside the gene matches: 4. This record belongs to a study of blood T cells in healthy people across ages. The use of a sample-barcoded 5' primer and a J-beta primer mix characterized a second PCR of about 7 to 12 cycles. TCRdb reprocessed the 5' RACE reads with MiXCR, giving one entry per CDR3 protein. The sample includes 600,000 to 900,000 distinct CDR3 sequences, roughly 24% of them seen just once. These same records also appear under a second study, on T cells of mothers and their children. From that study: Evidence of persistent microchimeric T cell clones was absent.

The receptor was derived from a boy younger than 18 in good health. The chain has TRBV10-3 and TRBJ2-1; 9 bases are shared with TRBD1. Sequences were obtained from blood. The CDR3 protein is CAISEQGAQYNEQFF. In nucleotides, the CDR3 is TGTGCCATCAGTGAACAGGGGGCCCAGTACAATGAGCAGTTCTTC.